These T cell receptor beta chains were read from a single sample in a study of cytomegalovirus exposure and HLA in healthy donors. The data were produced by immunoSEQ multiplex PCR, yet TCRdb's version contains in-frame clones alone and is incomplete. This sample yields around 140,000 clones, of which 80% are seen a single time; around 4.3% belongs to the top ten. Material: PBMCs. These receptors were collected from a man between 40 and 49 years old in good health and CMV-seronegative. Both conserved end residues are part of each CDR3. The D gene is left open where the match is weak. Clone size appears in some rows only: once, few, many, or a class for an expanded clone.

TRBJ2-7 once TRBD1 TRBV5-1 CASSPGQGRDEQYF TGCGCCAGCAGCCCTGGACAGGGCCGGGACGAGCAGTACTTC
TRBJ1-6 once TRBD1 TRBV6-5 CASSYGDRGNSPLHF TGTGCCAGCAGTTACGGGGACAGGGGAAATTCACCCCTCCACTTT
TRBJ1-6 . TRBD1 TRBV5-4 CATTVGQNYNSPLHF TGTGCCACCACCGTGGGACAGAACTATAATTCACCCCTCCACTTT
TRBJ1-2 . . TRBV6-1 CASRGALNYGYTF TGTGCCAGCCGGGGGGCCCTTAACTATGGCTACACCTTC
TRBJ2-7 . . TRBV5-1 CASSLGTNHHFSYEQYF TGCGCCAGCAGCTTGGGGACAAACCATCATTTCTCCTACGAGCAGTACTTC
TRBJ2-4 . . TRBV7-2 CASSLTGRLENIQYF TGTGCCAGCAGCTTGACAGGGAGGTTGGAAAACATTCAGTACTTC
TRBJ2-6 few . TRBV5-6 CASSYRAGANVLTF TGTGCCAGCAGCTACAGAGCTGGGGCCAACGTCCTGACTTTC
TRBJ2-1 once TRBD2 TRBV2 CASSEAPRGGYNEQFF TGTGCCAGCAGTGAAGCGCCGCGCGGGGGTTACAATGAGCAGTTCTTC
TRBJ2-7 few . TRBV19 CASSSRDTHYEQYF TGTGCCAGTAGTAGTCGGGACACCCACTACGAGCAGTACTTC
TRBJ1-2 few . TRBV6-6 CASSDHSQVNYGYTF TGTGCCAGCAGTGACCACTCACAGGTTAACTATGGCTACACCTTC
TRBJ1-6 once . TRBV7-2 CASSPRDKYNSPLHF TGTGCCAGCAGCCCCCGGGACAAATATAATTCCCCCCTCCACTTT
TRBJ1-5 . . TRBV5-1 CASSLGGNSNQPQHF TGCGCCAGCAGCTTGGGCGGAAATAGCAATCAGCCCCAGCATTTT
TRBJ2-1 few . TRBV6-1 CASSEMEVTNEQFF TGTGCCAGCAGTGAAATGGAGGTTACCAATGAGCAGTTCTTC
TRBJ1-5 . . TRBV7-9 CASSPSAGWGNQPQHF TGTGCCAGCAGCCCCTCCGCAGGTTGGGGCAATCAGCCCCAGCATTTT
TRBJ1-3 . . TRBV7-2 CASSLAAHPSGNTIYF TGTGCCAGCAGCTTAGCGGCACACCCCTCTGGAAACACCATATATTTT
TRBJ2-2 . . TRBV19 CATRIGGVGTGELFF TGTGCCACGCGAATCGGAGGGGTTGGGACCGGGGAGCTGTTTTTT
TRBJ2-5 . . TRBV28 CASSSGEETQYF TGTGCCAGCAGTTCAGGGGAAGAGACCCAGTACTTC
TRBJ1-1 few TRBD1 TRBV2 CASRGILPGQGWGTEAFF TGTGCCAGCAGAGGGATTCTCCCGGGACAGGGATGGGGTACTGAAGCTTTCTTT
TRBJ1-5 few TRBD1 TRBV30 CAWSVKVTGVLRPQHF TGTGCCTGGAGTGTAAAGGTGACAGGGGTCCTCCGGCCCCAGCATTTT
TRBJ2-7 . . TRBV7-2 CASSPSGKGAYEQYF TGTGCCAGCAGCCCCTCTGGGAAGGGGGCCTACGAGCAGTACTTC
TRBJ1-3 . . TRBV7-8 CASSLGQSSGNTIYF TGTGCCAGCAGCTTAGGACAGAGCTCTGGAAACACCATATATTTT
TRBJ2-6 few . TRBV5-6 CASSLVQGSGANVLTF TGTGCCAGCAGCTTGGTACAGGGCTCCGGGGCCAACGTCCTGACTTTC
TRBJ1-4 . TRBD1 TRBV5-1 CASSPFGQGIGEKLFF TGCGCCAGCAGCCCCTTCGGACAGGGGATCGGAGAAAAACTGTTTTTT
TRBJ2-7 . TRBD2 TRBV9 CASSERSGGPYEQYF TGTGCCAGCAGCGAAAGAAGCGGGGGGCCCTACGAGCAGTACTTC
TRBJ2-3 once . TRBV5-4 CASSPTGVLTDTQYF TGTGCCAGCAGCCCCACGGGGGTTCTTACAGATACGCAGTATTTT
TRBJ2-3 . TRBD1 TRBV6-1 CASRDRGSTDTQYF TGTGCCAGCAGGGACAGGGGGAGCACAGATACGCAGTATTTT
TRBJ2-7 . TRBD1 TRBV4-1 CASRLDGQGAYEQYF TGCGCCAGCAGGCTCGATGGACAGGGGGCGTACGAGCAGTACTTC
TRBJ2-5 once TRBD2 TRBV9 CASSSGLAGVETQYF TGTGCCAGCAGCTCAGGACTAGCGGGGGTTGAGACCCAGTACTTC
TRBJ1-5 few TRBD1 TRBV6-6 CASSLTGNNQPQHF TGTGCCAGCAGTTTGACAGGGAACAATCAGCCCCAGCATTTT
TRBJ2-3 . TRBD1 TRBV4-3 CASSQWGTGGTDTQYF TGCGCCAGCAGCCAATGGGGGACAGGGGGCACAGATACGCAGTATTTT
TRBJ2-6 . TRBD1 TRBV5-1 CASSSGQGATSGANVLTF TGCGCCAGCAGCTCGGGACAGGGGGCGACCTCTGGGGCCAACGTCCTGACTTTC
TRBJ2-3 few TRBD2 TRBV11-2 CASSRLAGGTDTQYF TGTGCCAGCAGCCGATTAGCGGGGGGCACAGATACGCAGTATTTT
TRBJ2-2 . . TRBV6-1 CASSAVQVTGELFF TGTGCCAGCAGTGCCGTACAGGTGACCGGGGAGCTGTTTTTT
TRBJ1-2 once . TRBV5-1 CASSLGEGSYTF TGCGCCAGCAGCTTGGGGGAGGGTAGCTACACCTTC
TRBJ1-2 . TRBD1 TRBV7-2 CASSLAGQGASDEGYTF TGTGCCAGCAGCTTAGCGGGACAGGGGGCGAGTGATGAAGGCTACACCTTC
TRBJ2-7 . TRBD1 TRBV28 CASSTGQGAMVQYF TGTGCCAGCAGTACGGGACAGGGGGCGATGGTGCAGTACTTC
TRBJ2-1 . TRBD2 TRBV4-3 CASSSVLAGGFHEQFF TGCGCCAGCAGCTCCGTACTAGCGGGGGGATTCCATGAGCAGTTCTTC
TRBJ1-1 . . TRBV9 CASSVEAGLMNTEAFF TGTGCCAGCAGCGTAGAGGCAGGCCTGATGAACACTGAAGCTTTCTTT
TRBJ2-1 . . TRBV28 CASSQPPPGGAYNEQFF TGTGCCAGCAGCCAGCCCCCCCCGGGGGGCGCCTACAATGAGCAGTTCTTC
TRBJ1-6 . . TRBV19 CASSRAGISSYNSPLHF TGTGCCAGTAGTCGGGCCGGGATAAGCTCCTATAATTCACCCCTCCACTTT
TRBJ2-6 . TRBD1 TRBV5-6 CASSLEIQGASGANVLTF TGTGCCAGCAGCCTAGAAATACAGGGGGCAAGTGGGGCCAACGTCCTGACTTTC
TRBJ1-1 . TRBD1 TRBV6-1 CASRDRGGGNTEAFF TGTGCCAGCAGGGACAGGGGAGGGGGGAACACTGAAGCTTTCTTT
TRBJ2-3 . TRBD2 TRBV7-2 CASSLRFRVAGGADTQYF TGTGCCAGCAGCTTACGATTCCGGGTAGCGGGGGGGGCAGATACGCAGTATTTT
TRBJ1-3 . TRBD1 TRBV4-3 CASSQHQPGQGDTIYF TGCGCCAGCAGCCAACACCAACCGGGACAGGGAGACACCATATATTTT
TRBJ2-3 . . TRBV5-1 CASSRGIAGTEDTQYF TGCGCCAGCAGTCGGGGGATTGCGGGGACGGAAGATACGCAGTATTTT
TRBJ1-2 . TRBD1 TRBV9 CASSTTGTAGAGYTF TGTGCCAGCAGCACAACCGGGACAGCCGGAGCAGGCTACACCTTC
TRBJ2-6 . . TRBV18 CASSTGSGANVLTF TGTGCCAGCTCAACAGGGTCTGGGGCCAACGTCCTGACTTTC
TRBJ1-4 . . TRBV7-9 CASSLRSGGDEKLFF TGTGCCAGCAGCCTACGTTCAGGAGGGGATGAAAAACTGTTTTTT
TRBJ1-4 . TRBD1 TRBV28 CASSPPTGQSNEKLFF TGTGCCAGCAGCCCACCCACGGGACAGTCTAATGAAAAACTGTTTTTT
TRBJ1-3 . . TRBV18 CASSPPDRGRRGNTIYF TGTGCCAGCTCACCACCTGACCGAGGGCGTCGGGGAAACACCATATATTTT
TRBJ2-7 few . TRBV4-1 CASSQGTATYEQYF TGCGCCAGCAGCCAAGGGACAGCAACCTACGAGCAGTACTTC
TRBJ2-3 . . TRBV1 CTSSQDKGGETDTQYF TGCACCAGCAGCCAAGATAAGGGGGGGGAGACAGATACGCAGTATTTT
TRBJ1-1 . . TRBV4-1 CASSQDRAMNTEAFF TGCGCCAGCAGCCAAGATCGCGCCATGAACACTGAAGCTTTCTTT
TRBJ2-7 once . TRBV10-3 CAISDGRDYEQYF TGTGCCATCAGTGACGGCAGGGACTACGAGCAGTACTTC